Listed below are T cell receptor beta chains from one sample, sequenced in a study of CD8+CD57+ T cells in acquired aplastic anemia. TCRdb recomputed calls from the reads with MiXCR, one row per CDR3 protein. The sample includes around 500,000 distinct CDR3 sequences, approximately 33% of them seen just once. Sequencing was done on a sample of sorted CD4+, CD8+, or CD8+CD57+ T cells (not recorded which) from PBMCs. These receptors all stem from a human donor with aplastic anemia. Both conserved end residues are trimmed from each CDR3. D genes are given only for firm matches.

TRBV12-3/TRBV12-4	TRBJ2-5	TRBD2	ASSSRGRETQY
TRBV15	TRBJ1-5	NA	ASGQFNQPQH
TRBV19	TRBJ2-3	NA	ASSTTGTDTQY
TRBV18	TRBJ1-2	NA	ASSPPAGSYGYT
TRBV11-1	TRBJ1-1	NA	ASSLDQIKNTEAF
TRBV7-6	TRBJ1-6	TRBD1	ASSQDQGVPNSPLH
TRBV7-8	TRBJ2-3	TRBD1	ASSIDRDGTDTQY
TRBV15	TRBJ2-1	TRBD2	ATSSGGQSYNEQF
TRBV19	TRBJ1-2	TRBD1	ASSRSGTGAYGYT
TRBV6-2/TRBV6-3	TRBJ2-7	TRBD1	ASGVTGTGGYEQY
TRBV24-1	TRBJ2-3	NA	ATSDFRQTTWDFSTDTQY
TRBV20-1	TRBJ1-1	NA	SARVSTEAF
TRBV7-9	TRBJ2-7	NA	ASSQTGTEAYEQY
TRBV7-2	TRBJ2-7	NA	ASSRSDGGYEQY
TRBV2	TRBJ2-1	NA	ASSEWADNEQF
TRBV28	TRBJ2-1	TRBD1	ASSLIGRGQEQF
TRBV4-3	TRBJ2-5	NA	ASSQTLYLDGTQY
TRBV2	TRBJ2-7	TRBD2	ASSRERGSSGDEQY
TRBV10-3	TRBJ1-3	NA	ASSFRDGRSGNTIY
TRBV19	TRBJ1-2	NA	ASTASVDGYT
TRBV4-1	TRBJ1-2	NA	ASSQEARGRAEDGYT
TRBV5-1	TRBJ1-2	TRBD1	ASSPGQEYNYGYT
TRBV20-1	TRBJ2-7	NA	SASFLAGAYEQY
TRBV7-2	TRBJ2-2	NA	ASSLDSGFTGELF
TRBV19	TRBJ1-2	TRBD1	ASRGDRGSGYT
TRBV24-1	TRBJ2-7	TRBD1	ATSDGTAYEQR
TRBV9	TRBJ2-7	NA	ASSVGSLADAAYEQY
TRBV25-1	TRBJ1-5	TRBD1	ASGRQGAGQPQH
TRBV19	TRBJ2-7	TRBD1	ASRTIGTAYEQY
TRBV7-3	TRBJ2-5	NA	ASSLQSGETQY
TRBV2	TRBJ1-1	NA	ASSELRGSWTEAF
TRBV7-3	TRBJ1-1	NA	ASSLLGQRNTEAF
TRBV5-4	TRBJ1-5	NA	ASSLGWDGGYSNQPQH
TRBV25-1	TRBJ2-3	NA	ASSPRTSPTDTQY
TRBV10-3	TRBJ2-2	NA	AISEIPRGGELF
TRBV20-1	TRBJ1-1	TRBD1	SASPRYRGLQLRTEAF
TRBV3-1	TRBJ2-2	NA	ASSQEGGRGAGELF
TRBV5-1	TRBJ1-1	NA	ASSLEIGGGTEAF
TRBV7-9	TRBJ1-3	NA	AGEVQAGNTIY
TRBV4-2	TRBJ2-7	TRBD1	ASSQDLQGIEQY
TRBV20-1	TRBJ2-7	TRBD2	SARWGLAFHEQY
TRBV20-1	TRBJ2-1	NA	SARGRGRISYNEQF
TRBV5-1	TRBJ2-7	TRBD2	ASSLEAGGPSYEQY
TRBV20-1	TRBJ1-2	TRBD1	SASSRDRGWDGYT
TRBV20-1	TRBJ1-2	TRBD1	SARGTGGNYGYT
TRBV7-3	TRBJ2-3	TRBD2	ASSPHSGSSDTQY